This T cell receptor (beta chain) derives from a study of molecular identifiers for immune sequencing clone quantification (dated by TCRdb to the late 2010s). For the wider study: For a replicate experiment, RNA from around 20,000 or 100,000 naive CD8 T cells was divided into five aliquots, of which four were sequenced. This methods study benchmarked molecular-identifier clustering-based TCR repertoire sequencing (MIDCIRS) and TCR RNA copy counting, using CD8 T cells to do so.

Receptors were amplified or captured by PCR. Sequencing instrument: Illumina HiSeq 4000. Bulk TCR libraries were prepared as previously described, using TCR primers listed in Table S5. Purification of total RNA was performed with the Qiagen AllPrep DNA/RNA kit. Before analysis, reads from multiple sequencing runs of one library were combined. The study's processing was this. Reads were retained only if their TCR constant sequence matched exactly, and those retained reads were trimmed to 150 nt and grouped according to their 12-nt molecular barcodes. Reads within each barcode group were sub-clustered using a 15% Levenshtein threshold, and quality-weighted consensus sequences were constructed for each RNA molecule. Non-functional sequences were filtered out, along with any lower-count sequence sitting one edit away from another sequence. Based on a fit of two negative binomial distributions, barcode sub-clusters having less than 20% of the maximum read count were discarded. TCRdb applied fastp at Q25 and MiXCR to the public reads, then kept only in-frame beta chains. Rows are unified per CDR3 protein, each entry keeping the most common DNA and genes. The V and J calls come from TCRdb's annotation, not from the publication. Present in this sample are about 640,000 distinct CDR3 sequences, less than 20% of which were seen just once. The ten largest clones represent roughly 0.83% of the sample.

The CDR3 contains 14 residues, cysteine and phenylalanine counted. The only DNA kept is the CDR3, 42 bases in frame from the first base. The V end loses 3 bases and the J end loses 2 bases, and a stretch of 14 bases separates them. Based on the germline V gene, the CDR1 and CDR2 sequences are SQVTM and ANQGSEA. Worth noting for this clonotype: This receptor's antigen is unknown. It may be a read error: a sequence one base away is much more abundant.

What the study reported, not specific to this receptor: The naive libraries included spiked-in Jurkat TCR RNA (roughly 9 copies' worth), and this RNA is not part of the donor repertoire. Spiked-in Jurkat TCR RNA equal to a single cell's worth was reported to be detectable even within one million naive CD8 T cells. Highly expanded clone sizes could be underestimated because identical TCR molecules may share a barcode. Modeling gave about three recovered TCR RNA copies per cell versus approximately 10 by digital PCR, implying around 31% capture efficiency. In CMV-specific effector cells, clones with more than 20 RNA copies contained over 99% of molecules, whereas in naive cells such clones contained under 1% of molecules. When barcode sub-clustering was not used, chimeric consensus sequences inflated TCR diversity, with chimeras reaching as high as 47%.

Libraries of naive CD8 T cells were built from anywhere between about 17,000 and 1,000,000 sorted cells, with 10%, 30% or 50% of the purified RNA used. Naive CD8 T cells, defined as CD8+CD4-CCR7+CD45RA+, were FACS-sorted into RLT Plus buffer on a BD FACSAria II. Roughly ten TCR copies' worth of Jurkat RNA were spiked into roughly 19,000-1,000,000 naive CD8 T cell samples to test detection sensitivity. Enrichment of CD8 T cells was done with RosetteSep CD8+ T Cell Enrichment Cocktail plus Ficoll-Paque, and ACK red cell lysis came afterward. This sequence uses TRBV29-1 and TRBJ2-7; the D call is tentative, TRBD1 or TRBD2, as each matches 6 bases. Sequenced: naive CD8+ T cells from blood, with Jurkat cell RNA spiked in. This sample's cell subset or site label indicates: FACS-sorted CD8+CD4-CCR7+CD45RA+ naive T cells. This sequence originates from a human donor in good health. Some libraries in this study had Jurkat cell RNA spiked in. The nucleotide sequence reads as follows: TGCAGCGTTGAGGACGGGGGCGTACCCTACGAGCAGTACTTC. Its protein is CSVEDGGVPYEQYF.